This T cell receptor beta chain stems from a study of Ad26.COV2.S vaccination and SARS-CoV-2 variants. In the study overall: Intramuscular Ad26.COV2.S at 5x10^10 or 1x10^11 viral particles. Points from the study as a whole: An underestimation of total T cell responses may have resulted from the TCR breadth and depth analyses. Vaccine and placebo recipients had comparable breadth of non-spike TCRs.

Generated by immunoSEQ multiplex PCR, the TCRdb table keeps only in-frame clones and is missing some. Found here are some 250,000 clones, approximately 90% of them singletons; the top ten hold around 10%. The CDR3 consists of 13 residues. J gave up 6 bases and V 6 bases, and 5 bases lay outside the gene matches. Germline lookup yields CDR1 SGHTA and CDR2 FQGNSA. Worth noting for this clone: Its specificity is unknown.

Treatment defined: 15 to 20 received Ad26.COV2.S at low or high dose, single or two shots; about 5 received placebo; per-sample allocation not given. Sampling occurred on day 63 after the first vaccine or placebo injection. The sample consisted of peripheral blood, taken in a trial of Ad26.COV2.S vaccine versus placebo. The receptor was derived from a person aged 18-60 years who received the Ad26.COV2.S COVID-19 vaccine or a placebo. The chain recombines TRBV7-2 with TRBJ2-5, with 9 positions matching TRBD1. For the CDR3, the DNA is TGTGCCAGCAGAGGGACAGGGAGGCAGACCCAGTACTTC. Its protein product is CASRGTGRQTQYF. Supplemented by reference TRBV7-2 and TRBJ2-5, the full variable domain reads GAGVSQSPSNKVTEKGKDVELRCDPISGHTALYWYRQSLGQGLEFLIYFQGNSAPDKSGLPSDRFSAERTGGSVSTLTIQRTQQEDSAVYLCASRGTGRQTQYFGPGTRLLVL.